The following is a T cell receptor (beta chain) sequence with its context. Its antigen is unknown. These data belong to a study of beta chain features in type 1 diabetes. Study-wide results and caveats: People with Type 1 diabetes carried modestly yet significantly shorter TCRB CDR3s in all four CD4+ subsets. Patients' naive, central memory and regulatory TCRB repertoires appeared more alike than those of healthy donors. Unsettled here was the matter of whether HLA type influences TCRB rearrangement. More deletions and fewer insertions at VDJ junctions were found in patients with type 1 diabetes. A cDNA-based sequencing approach could over-represent cells with high TCR expression.

Every bit of the isolated RNA underwent reverse transcription, so sequencing read expressed TCRB transcripts. The repertoire was sequenced with immunoSEQ multiplex PCR; TCRdb's copy has only in-frame clones and lacks some. Among some 250,000 clones, roughly 14% were seen once, and the ten largest hold 0.019%. The trim removed 4 bases at V and 8 bases at J, leaving 11 bases unmatched. Germline V gene lookup returns CDR1 SGHDT and CDR2 YYEEEE. This CDR3 has 14 residues. The origin of this receptor is a man younger than 45 with type 1 diabetes. The V gene is TRBV5-6, the J gene TRBJ1-2, with 7 bases matching TRBD1. Material for sequencing was naive CD4+ T cells from blood. The CDR3 DNA sequence: TGTGCCAGCAGCCTCTATGACAGGGCGCGAGGCTACACCTTC. This translates into CASSLYDRARGYTF.